The 4 T cell receptor beta chains below come from one sample, sequenced in a study of monozygotic twins with inflammatory bowel disease (dated by TCRdb to about 2019). Libraries came from 5' RACE. Sequencing relied on an Illumina HiSeq 2500. The reads went through TCRdb reprocessing, and each CDR3 protein sequence gets one entry with no DNA. The sample's table lists a count of around 370,000 distinct CDR3 sequences. The ten largest clones take up just over 2.5% of the sample. Sequencing used blood. These receptors were obtained from a human donor with ulcerative colitis or Crohn's disease, or a healthy co-twin of an affected twin (not recorded which).

This chain uses TRBV6-2 or TRBV6-3 with TRBJ2-5. The V gene's germline CDR1 is MNHEY and CDR2 SVGEGT. The CDR3 loop spans 14 amino acids. This CDR3 reads CASSYSRGQETQYF.

V and J are TRBV5-1 and TRBJ2-7. Looked up from germline, CDR1 is SGHRS and CDR2 is YFSETQ. The length of the CDR3 is 14 residues. CDR3 region: CASSWSGGTYEQYF.

The chain combines TRBV20-1 with TRBJ2-7; TCRdb gives TRBD2 as the D gene, but with no DNA this cannot be confirmed. Germline values: CDR1 DFQATT, CDR2 SNEGSKA (reference sequence). The CDR3 extends over 13 amino acids. The CDR3 sequence: CSIGLAGTYEQYF.

The chain joins TRBV5-4 to TRBJ2-3; TCRdb returns TRBD1, unconfirmable since there is no DNA. Germline V lookup: CDR1 SGHNT, CDR2 YYREEE (reference sequence). CDR3 size: 16 residues. CDR3 sequence: CASRGGIGQGADTQYF.